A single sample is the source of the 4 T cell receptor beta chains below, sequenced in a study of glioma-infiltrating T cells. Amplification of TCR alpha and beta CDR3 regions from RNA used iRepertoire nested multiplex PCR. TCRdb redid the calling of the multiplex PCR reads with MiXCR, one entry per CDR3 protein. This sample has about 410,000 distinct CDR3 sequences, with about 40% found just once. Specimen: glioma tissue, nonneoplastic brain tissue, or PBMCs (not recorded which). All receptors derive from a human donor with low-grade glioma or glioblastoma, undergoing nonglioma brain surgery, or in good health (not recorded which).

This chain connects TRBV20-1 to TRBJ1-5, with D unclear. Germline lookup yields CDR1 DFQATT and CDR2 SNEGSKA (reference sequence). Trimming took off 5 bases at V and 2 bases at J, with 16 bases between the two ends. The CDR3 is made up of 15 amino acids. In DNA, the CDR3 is TGCAGTGCTGGTGGAGCGGCTGGGGGCAATCAGCCCCAGCATTTT. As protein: CSAGGAAGGNQPQHF.

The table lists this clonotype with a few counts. CDR3 residues: CASSLDRGEDGYTF. DNA for the CDR3: TGTGCCAGCAGCTTAGACAGGGGAGAGGATGGCTACACCTTC. The V and J genes are TRBV7-2 and TRBJ1-2; 7 nucleotides line up with TRBD1. Per the germline V gene, CDR1 is SGHTA and CDR2 is FQGNSA. The ends lost 1 base at V and 6 bases at J; junction bases unmatched: 5. The CDR3 is made up of 14 amino acids.

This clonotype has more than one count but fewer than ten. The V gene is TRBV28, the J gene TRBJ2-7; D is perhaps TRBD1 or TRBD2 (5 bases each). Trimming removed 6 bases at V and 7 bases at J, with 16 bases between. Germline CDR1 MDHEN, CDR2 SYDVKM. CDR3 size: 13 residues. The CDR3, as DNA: TGTGCCAGCAGACCGCACGGGACGGAAGAGCAGTACTTC. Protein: CASRPHGTEEQYF.

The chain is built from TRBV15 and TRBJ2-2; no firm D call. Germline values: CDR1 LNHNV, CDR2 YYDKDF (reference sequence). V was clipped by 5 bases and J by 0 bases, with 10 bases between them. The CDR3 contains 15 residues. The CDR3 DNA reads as TGTGCCACCAGCTCGCGACGGGCGAACACCGGGGAGCTGTTTTTT. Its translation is CATSSRRANTGELFF.